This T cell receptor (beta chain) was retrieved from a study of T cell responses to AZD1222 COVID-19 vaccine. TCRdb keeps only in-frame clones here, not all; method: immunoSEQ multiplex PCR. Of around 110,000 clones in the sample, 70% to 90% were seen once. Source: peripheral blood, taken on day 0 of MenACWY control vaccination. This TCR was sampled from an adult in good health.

The CDR3 nucleotides are TGTGCCAGCAGCCTACAACCCGAACTGAGAAACACCATATATTTT. Residues: CASSLQPELRNTIYF. This chain uses TRBV9 with TRBJ1-3; D uncertain. This CDR3 comprises 15 residues. The V gene lost 4 bases and the J gene lost 5 bases, with 16 bases spanning the gap. Germline CDR1 and CDR2: SGDLS and YYNGEE.